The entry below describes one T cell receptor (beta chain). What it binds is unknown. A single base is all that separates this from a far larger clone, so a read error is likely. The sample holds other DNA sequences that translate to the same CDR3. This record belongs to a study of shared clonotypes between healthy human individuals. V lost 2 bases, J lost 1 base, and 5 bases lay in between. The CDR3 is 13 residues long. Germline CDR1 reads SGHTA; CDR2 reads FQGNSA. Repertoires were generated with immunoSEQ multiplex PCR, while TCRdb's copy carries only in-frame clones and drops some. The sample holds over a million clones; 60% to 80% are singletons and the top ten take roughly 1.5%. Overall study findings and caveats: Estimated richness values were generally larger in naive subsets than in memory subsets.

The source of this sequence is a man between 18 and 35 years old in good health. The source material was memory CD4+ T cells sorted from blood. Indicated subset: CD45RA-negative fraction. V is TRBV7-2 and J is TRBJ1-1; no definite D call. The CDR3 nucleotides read TGTGCCAGCAGCTTACGCGGGAACACTGAAGCTTTCTTT. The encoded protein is CASSLRGNTEAFF.